These T cell receptor beta chains were read from a single sample in a study of beta chain features in type 1 diabetes. Using immunoSEQ multiplex PCR, the repertoire was profiled, and TCRdb retains in-frame clones only, with some absent. The sample shows under 400,000 clones, approximately 15% of them seen only once. Sequencing input: central memory CD4+ T cells from blood. The receptors here all came from a man aged 30 to 39 in good health. Each CDR3 is given with its conserved first and last residue. The D gene is left open where the match is weak. Expanded clones get a size class; other rows say once, few or many, or leave the size out.

clone size: few
J gene: TRBJ1-1
D gene: TRBD1
CDR3 length: 19
V gene: TRBV9
CDR3 protein: CASSVGTQGASVRGTEAFF
CDR3 DNA: TGTGCCAGCAGCGTAGGCACACAGGGGGCGAGCGTTCGGGGCACTGAAGCTTTCTTT

clone size: .
J gene: TRBJ2-1
D gene: TRBD1
CDR3 length: 14
V gene: TRBV11-2
CDR3 protein: CASRMGTGGNEQFF
CDR3 DNA: TGTGCCAGCCGGATGGGGACAGGGGGCAATGAGCAGTTCTTC

clone size: .
J gene: TRBJ1-5
D gene: .
CDR3 length: 15
V gene: TRBV18
CDR3 protein: CASSPTNGKNQPQHF
CDR3 DNA: TGTGCCAGCTCACCGACAAACGGGAAAAATCAGCCCCAGCATTTT

clone size: .
J gene: TRBJ2-7
D gene: TRBD2
CDR3 length: 15
V gene: TRBV5-4
CDR3 protein: CASSTGLAGTYEQYF
CDR3 DNA: TGTGCCAGCAGCACGGGACTAGCGGGGACCTACGAGCAGTACTTC

clone size: .
J gene: TRBJ2-1
D gene: .
CDR3 length: 15
V gene: TRBV5-6
CDR3 protein: CASSLGGTLYNEQFF
CDR3 DNA: TGTGCCAGCAGCTTGGGAGGGACCCTCTACAATGAGCAGTTCTTC

clone size: .
J gene: TRBJ1-6
D gene: TRBD1
CDR3 length: 13
V gene: TRBV7-7
CDR3 protein: CASSLGGSSPLHF
CDR3 DNA: TGTGCTAGCAGCTTAGGGGGCAGTTCACCCCTCCACTTT

clone size: .
J gene: TRBJ1-4
D gene: .
CDR3 length: 15
V gene: TRBV5-6
CDR3 protein: CASRLMTGTEEKLFF
CDR3 DNA: TGTGCCAGCAGACTAATGACAGGTACCGAAGAAAAACTGTTTTTT

clone size: .
J gene: TRBJ2-1
D gene: TRBD1
CDR3 length: 13
V gene: TRBV2
CDR3 protein: CASSQDRGNEQFF
CDR3 DNA: TGTGCCAGCAGTCAGGACAGGGGTAATGAGCAGTTCTTC

clone size: .
J gene: TRBJ2-7
D gene: .
CDR3 length: 14
V gene: TRBV7-2
CDR3 protein: CASSPGAPMLEQYF
CDR3 DNA: TGTGCCAGCAGCCCCGGGGCTCCCATGTTGGAGCAGTACTTC

clone size: few
J gene: TRBJ2-5
D gene: TRBD2
CDR3 length: 17
V gene: TRBV9
CDR3 protein: CASSPTLTTSSGETQYF
CDR3 DNA: TGTGCCAGCAGCCCAACTTTGACGACTAGCAGTGGGGAGACCCAGTACTTC

clone size: few
J gene: TRBJ2-7
D gene: TRBD1
CDR3 length: 15
V gene: TRBV7-2
CDR3 protein: CASSATTTGIGEQYF
CDR3 DNA: TGTGCCAGCAGCGCCACGACGACAGGGATCGGCGAGCAGTACTTC

clone size: .
J gene: TRBJ2-7
D gene: TRBD2
CDR3 length: 16
V gene: TRBV7-2
CDR3 protein: CASSLTSGGNSYEQYF
CDR3 DNA: TGTGCCAGCAGCCTCACTAGCGGGGGGAACTCCTACGAGCAGTACTTC

clone size: few
J gene: TRBJ2-7
D gene: .
CDR3 length: 14
V gene: TRBV19
CDR3 protein: CASSIDRWGTEQYF
CDR3 DNA: TGTGCCAGTAGTATAGACCGGTGGGGGACTGAGCAGTACTTC

clone size: few
J gene: TRBJ1-1
D gene: .
CDR3 length: 20
V gene: TRBV4-3
CDR3 protein: CASSQGTVGSFRTKDTEAFF
CDR3 DNA: TGCGCCAGCAGCCAAGGTACTGTGGGCAGCTTCAGAACGAAAGACACTGAAGCTTTCTTT

clone size: .
J gene: TRBJ1-1
D gene: .
CDR3 length: 13
V gene: TRBV9
CDR3 protein: CASTDPRGGEAFF
CDR3 DNA: TGTGCCAGCACCGATCCACGGGGCGGGGAAGCTTTCTTT

clone size: .
J gene: TRBJ1-1
D gene: TRBD1
CDR3 length: 13
V gene: TRBV7-2
CDR3 protein: CASSSTGGSEAFF
CDR3 DNA: TGTGCCAGCAGCTCTACAGGGGGCTCTGAAGCTTTCTTT

clone size: .
J gene: TRBJ1-2
D gene: .
CDR3 length: 14
V gene: TRBV29-1
CDR3 protein: CSVDKGGRLSGYTF
CDR3 DNA: TGCAGCGTTGATAAGGGGGGGCGCCTGAGTGGCTACACCTTC

clone size: .
J gene: TRBJ2-2
D gene: .
CDR3 length: 15
V gene: TRBV7-3
CDR3 protein: CASSSKTANTGELFF
CDR3 DNA: TGTGCCAGCAGCTCGAAGACAGCAAACACCGGGGAGCTGTTTTTT

clone size: .
J gene: TRBJ1-1
D gene: .
CDR3 length: 14
V gene: TRBV7-9
CDR3 protein: CASSRAVGDTEAFF
CDR3 DNA: TGTGCCAGCAGCCGAGCAGTGGGGGACACTGAAGCTTTCTTT

clone size: few
J gene: TRBJ2-5
D gene: TRBD2
CDR3 length: 16
V gene: TRBV11-3
CDR3 protein: CASSPTSGGARETQYF
CDR3 DNA: TGTGCCAGCAGCCCTACTAGCGGGGGGGCCCGAGAGACCCAGTACTTC

clone size: few
J gene: TRBJ1-5
D gene: .
CDR3 length: 13
V gene: TRBV30
CDR3 protein: CAWSPPGDQPQHF
CDR3 DNA: TGTGCCTGGAGCCCCCCCGGGGATCAGCCCCAGCATTTT

clone size: few
J gene: TRBJ2-5
D gene: TRBD1
CDR3 length: 15
V gene: TRBV7-8
CDR3 protein: CASSPDRGDLETQYF
CDR3 DNA: TGTGCCAGCAGCCCGGACAGGGGTGATTTAGAGACCCAGTACTTC

clone size: few
J gene: TRBJ2-7
D gene: .
CDR3 length: 11
V gene: TRBV20-1
CDR3 protein: CSASNLYEQYF
CDR3 DNA: TGCAGTGCTAGTAACCTATACGAGCAGTACTTC

clone size: .
J gene: TRBJ2-7
D gene: TRBD1
CDR3 length: 16
V gene: TRBV9
CDR3 protein: CASSVDDRGPYGEQYF
CDR3 DNA: TGTGCCAGCAGCGTAGACGACAGGGGACCCTATGGCGAGCAGTACTTC

clone size: .
J gene: TRBJ2-3
D gene: .
CDR3 length: 16
V gene: TRBV4-1
CDR3 protein: CASSQDNGLRTDTQYF
CDR3 DNA: TGCGCCAGCAGCCAAGATAATGGACTGAGGACAGATACGCAGTATTTT

clone size: .
J gene: TRBJ2-1
D gene: TRBD1
CDR3 length: 17
V gene: TRBV18
CDR3 protein: CASSPRTGTGGLDEQFF
CDR3 DNA: TGTGCCAGCTCACCTCGGACCGGGACAGGGGGCTTGGATGAGCAGTTCTTC

clone size: few
J gene: TRBJ1-2
D gene: TRBD1
CDR3 length: 13
V gene: TRBV5-4
CDR3 protein: CASRTGGAYGYTF
CDR3 DNA: TGTGCCAGCCGGACAGGGGGCGCATATGGCTACACCTTC

clone size: few
J gene: TRBJ2-5
D gene: .
CDR3 length: 14
V gene: TRBV7-9
CDR3 protein: CASSFSLSGETQYF
CDR3 DNA: TGTGCCAGCAGCTTTTCCCTCTCGGGAGAGACCCAGTACTTC

clone size: .
J gene: TRBJ1-1
D gene: .
CDR3 length: 15
V gene: TRBV7-2
CDR3 protein: CASSLARGANTEAFF
CDR3 DNA: TGTGCCAGCAGCTTAGCAAGGGGGGCTAACACTGAAGCTTTCTTT

clone size: .
J gene: TRBJ2-1
D gene: TRBD1
CDR3 length: 15
V gene: TRBV5-4
CDR3 protein: CASSPIGQGGNEQFF
CDR3 DNA: TGCGCCAGCAGCCCTATAGGACAGGGGGGAAATGAGCAGTTCTTC

clone size: few
J gene: TRBJ1-1
D gene: TRBD1
CDR3 length: 13
V gene: TRBV6-5
CDR3 protein: CASSRDSRDEAFF
CDR3 DNA: TGTGCCAGCAGCCGGGACAGTAGAGATGAAGCTTTCTTT

clone size: few
J gene: TRBJ2-1
D gene: .
CDR3 length: 14
V gene: TRBV15
CDR3 protein: CATSRGGGWNEQFF
CDR3 DNA: TGTGCCACCAGCAGAGGAGGCGGATGGAATGAGCAGTTCTTC

clone size: .
J gene: TRBJ1-2
D gene: .
CDR3 length: 12
V gene: TRBV29-1
CDR3 protein: CSVEARNYGYTF
CDR3 DNA: TGCAGCGTTGAAGCCAGGAACTATGGCTACACCTTC

clone size: .
J gene: TRBJ2-5
D gene: .
CDR3 length: 13
V gene: TRBV7-9
CDR3 protein: CASSLRSQETQYF
CDR3 DNA: TGTGCCAGCAGCTTACGGTCCCAAGAGACCCAGTACTTC

clone size: few
J gene: TRBJ1-1
D gene: .
CDR3 length: 13
V gene: TRBV7-2
CDR3 protein: CASSHREGVEAFF
CDR3 DNA: TGTGCCAGCAGCCACAGGGAGGGCGTTGAAGCTTTCTTT

clone size: .
J gene: TRBJ1-4
D gene: TRBD1
CDR3 length: 14
V gene: TRBV7-2
CDR3 protein: CASSPRTGDEKLFF
CDR3 DNA: TGTGCCAGCAGCCCACGGACAGGGGACGAAAAACTGTTTTTT

clone size: .
J gene: TRBJ2-3
D gene: TRBD1
CDR3 length: 16
V gene: TRBV5-1
CDR3 protein: CASSPRQGTSTDTQYF
CDR3 DNA: TGCGCCAGCAGCCCCAGACAGGGAACTAGCACAGATACGCAGTATTTT

clone size: .
J gene: TRBJ1-6
D gene: TRBD1
CDR3 length: 20
V gene: TRBV18
CDR3 protein: CASSPRDRGWIKADNSPLHF
CDR3 DNA: TGTGCCAGCTCACCGAGGGACAGGGGGTGGATTAAAGCGGATAATTCACCCCTCCACTTT

clone size: few
J gene: TRBJ1-1
D gene: .
CDR3 length: 15
V gene: TRBV30
CDR3 protein: CAWSLRARGETEAFF
CDR3 DNA: TGTGCCTGGAGTTTACGGGCCAGGGGAGAGACTGAAGCTTTCTTT

clone size: few
J gene: TRBJ2-4
D gene: TRBD2
CDR3 length: 16
V gene: TRBV7-2
CDR3 protein: CASSLAASGGSGIQYF
CDR3 DNA: TGTGCCAGCAGCTTAGCTGCTAGCGGGGGGTCTGGCATTCAGTACTTC

clone size: .
J gene: TRBJ2-1
D gene: TRBD2
CDR3 length: 17
V gene: TRBV4-3
CDR3 protein: CASSQGSLGTSGSLQFF
CDR3 DNA: TGCGCCAGCAGCCAAGGATCATTGGGGACTAGCGGGAGTCTACAGTTCTTC

clone size: few
J gene: TRBJ2-3
D gene: TRBD2
CDR3 length: 16
V gene: TRBV19
CDR3 protein: CASSSLRGGPEDTQYF
CDR3 DNA: TGTGCCAGTAGTAGCTTGCGGGGGGGCCCGGAAGATACGCAGTATTTT

clone size: few
J gene: TRBJ2-3
D gene: TRBD1
CDR3 length: 16
V gene: TRBV5-4
CDR3 protein: CASSSGTEPFTDTQYF
CDR3 DNA: TGTGCCAGCAGCTCCGGGACAGAACCCTTCACAGATACGCAGTATTTT

clone size: many
J gene: TRBJ2-1
D gene: .
CDR3 length: 13
V gene: TRBV14
CDR3 protein: CASRGPAWGEQFF
CDR3 DNA: TGTGCCAGCAGGGGGCCGGCTTGGGGTGAGCAGTTCTTC

clone size: .
J gene: TRBJ2-1
D gene: .
CDR3 length: 13
V gene: TRBV6-1
CDR3 protein: CATKTRSYNEQFF
CDR3 DNA: TGTGCAACGAAGACTAGGTCTTACAATGAGCAGTTCTTC

clone size: .
J gene: TRBJ1-6
D gene: .
CDR3 length: 14
V gene: TRBV11-3
CDR3 protein: CASSFGRSNSPLHF
CDR3 DNA: TGTGCCAGCAGCTTTGGGCGGTCAAATTCACCCCTCCACTTT

clone size: many
J gene: TRBJ2-6
D gene: .
CDR3 length: 14
V gene: TRBV14
CDR3 protein: CASSSTAGANVLTF
CDR3 DNA: TGTGCCAGCAGCTCAACAGCTGGGGCCAACGTCCTGACTTTC

clone size: .
J gene: TRBJ2-7
D gene: TRBD1
CDR3 length: 16
V gene: TRBV6-1
CDR3 protein: CAISESGTGSFDEQYF
CDR3 DNA: TGTGCCATCAGTGAGTCTGGGACAGGGTCTTTCGACGAGCAGTACTTC

clone size: .
J gene: TRBJ2-2
D gene: .
CDR3 length: 17
V gene: TRBV4-3
CDR3 protein: CASSQEVGRTNTGELFF
CDR3 DNA: TGCGCCAGCAGCCAAGAGGTCGGCAGAACGAACACCGGGGAGCTGTTTTTT

clone size: .
J gene: TRBJ1-2
D gene: .
CDR3 length: 14
V gene: TRBV5-1
CDR3 protein: CASSWSDSTYGYTF
CDR3 DNA: TGCGCCAGCAGCTGGTCGGACAGTACCTATGGCTACACCTTC

clone size: .
J gene: TRBJ1-1
D gene: .
CDR3 length: 13
V gene: TRBV6-5
CDR3 protein: CAISESVDTEAFF
CDR3 DNA: TGTGCCATCAGTGAGTCTGTGGACACAGAAGCTTTCTTT

clone size: few
J gene: TRBJ1-5
D gene: .
CDR3 length: 16
V gene: TRBV11-2
CDR3 protein: CASSLAVGQHHQPQHF
CDR3 DNA: TGTGCCAGCAGCTTAGCTGTAGGGCAGCACCATCAGCCCCAGCATTTT

clone size: .
J gene: TRBJ2-5
D gene: .
CDR3 length: 14
V gene: TRBV7-2
CDR3 protein: CASSVDRTLETQYF
CDR3 DNA: TGTGCCAGCAGCGTAGACAGGACGTTAGAGACCCAGTACTTC

clone size: .
J gene: TRBJ1-2
D gene: TRBD1
CDR3 length: 16
V gene: TRBV15
CDR3 protein: CATSIPRGTGDYGYTF
CDR3 DNA: TGTGCCACCAGCATCCCAAGGGGTACAGGGGACTATGGCTACACCTTC

clone size: many
J gene: TRBJ2-6
D gene: .
CDR3 length: 13
V gene: TRBV7-2
CDR3 protein: CASRLSGANVLTF
CDR3 DNA: TGTGCCAGCAGGCTCTCTGGGGCCAACGTCCTGACTTTC

clone size: .
J gene: TRBJ1-2
D gene: .
CDR3 length: 17
V gene: TRBV10-3
CDR3 protein: CAISESVRGYHSYGYTF
CDR3 DNA: TGTGCCATCAGTGAGTCAGTCCGGGGATATCATTCCTATGGCTACACCTTC

clone size: few
J gene: TRBJ1-5
D gene: TRBD1
CDR3 length: 13
V gene: TRBV4-3
CDR3 protein: CASSHGTGEPQHF
CDR3 DNA: TGCGCCAGCAGCCACGGGACAGGGGAGCCCCAGCATTTT

clone size: .
J gene: TRBJ2-3
D gene: .
CDR3 length: 14
V gene: TRBV19
CDR3 protein: CASSSRGTVDTQYF
CDR3 DNA: TGTGCCAGTAGTAGCCGTGGTACCGTCGATACGCAGTATTTT

clone size: few
J gene: TRBJ2-1
D gene: TRBD2
CDR3 length: 15
V gene: TRBV7-3
CDR3 protein: CASSFSGSGHNEQFF
CDR3 DNA: TGTGCCAGCAGCTTTAGCGGGAGTGGCCACAATGAGCAGTTCTTC